This T cell receptor beta chain was recorded in a study of blood T cell repertoires in COVID-19. Study-wide context: Specimens from acute and convalescent COVID-19 originated in the United States, Italy and Spain. T cells, B-cell-depleted T cells, or PBMCs provided the cDNA or gDNA that served as material.

V shed 8 bases and J 3 bases; nucleotides not matched to a gene: 4. Germline loops: CDR1 MDHEN, CDR2 SYDVKM. The CDR3 covers 13 residues. Original processing methods: Estimated nucleated cell counts came from reference gene primer amplification. The assay was immunoSEQ multiplex PCR, and TCRdb's table has in-frame clones only and misses some. V, J and clone size are taken as reported in that table, and D and trimming were inferred from the DNA itself. The sample includes some 230,000 clones, approximately 85% of them seen just once. Material: peripheral blood. The source of this sequence is a man aged 50 or older who had recovered from COVID-19. The chain has TRBV28 and TRBJ2-1; 7 bases match TRBD2. CDR3 coding DNA: TGTGCCAGCTACGGGACTAACTACAATGAGCAGTTCTTC. Translating it yields CASYGTNYNEQFF.